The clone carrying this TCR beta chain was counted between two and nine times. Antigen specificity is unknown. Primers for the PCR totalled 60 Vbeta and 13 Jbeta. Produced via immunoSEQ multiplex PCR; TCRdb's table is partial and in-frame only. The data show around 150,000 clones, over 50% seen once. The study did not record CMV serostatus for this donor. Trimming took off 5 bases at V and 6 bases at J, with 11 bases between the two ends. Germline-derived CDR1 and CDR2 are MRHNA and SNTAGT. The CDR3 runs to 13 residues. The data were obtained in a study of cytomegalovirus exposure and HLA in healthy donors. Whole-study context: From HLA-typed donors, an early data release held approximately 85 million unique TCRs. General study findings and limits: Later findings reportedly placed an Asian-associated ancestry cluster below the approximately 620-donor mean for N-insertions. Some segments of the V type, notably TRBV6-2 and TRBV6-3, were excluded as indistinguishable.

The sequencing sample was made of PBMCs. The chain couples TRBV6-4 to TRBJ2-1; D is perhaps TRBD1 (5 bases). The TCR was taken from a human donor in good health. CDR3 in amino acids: CASSRTGGNEQFF. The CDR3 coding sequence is TGTGCCAGCAGTCGAACAGGCGGCAATGAGCAGTTCTTC.